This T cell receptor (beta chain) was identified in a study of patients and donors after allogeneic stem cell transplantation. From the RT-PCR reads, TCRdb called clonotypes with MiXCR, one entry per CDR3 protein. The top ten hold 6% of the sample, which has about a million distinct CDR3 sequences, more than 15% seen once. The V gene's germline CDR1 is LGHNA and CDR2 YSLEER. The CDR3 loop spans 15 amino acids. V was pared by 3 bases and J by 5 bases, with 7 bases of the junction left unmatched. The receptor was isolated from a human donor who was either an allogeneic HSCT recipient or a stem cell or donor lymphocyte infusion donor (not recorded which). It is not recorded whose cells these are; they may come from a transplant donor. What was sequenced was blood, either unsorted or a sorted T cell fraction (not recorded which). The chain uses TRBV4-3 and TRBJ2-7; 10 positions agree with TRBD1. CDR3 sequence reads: CASSQRWDRGNEQYF. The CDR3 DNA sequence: TGCGCCAGCAGCCAGCGGTGGGACAGGGGAAACGAGCAGTACTTC.